This entry lists 8 T cell receptor beta chains sequenced from one sample in a study of cytomegalovirus exposure and HLA in healthy donors listed by TCRdb under 2017. The library relied on the immunoSEQ multiplex PCR assay. For the multiplex PCR, a mixture combining 60 forward primers for TCR Vbeta segments and 13 reverse primers for TCR Jbeta segments was used. This immuneACCESS table, as held by TCRdb, lists in-frame sequences with V and J called but not all clones. Of the missing ones, under half trace to an unresolved V gene in checked studies; the others have no known cause. The sample contains about 190,000 clones, around three quarters of them found a single time. 1.5% to 2% of the sample lies in the top ten. Sequencing was performed on PBMCs. Receptors were obtained from a woman younger than 30 in good health and CMV-seronegative.

The gene calls are TRBV18 and TRBJ2-5; TRBD2 might be the D (5 bases). Germline V gene lookup returns CDR1 KGHSH and CDR2 LQKENI. The CDR3 is 13 residues long. V lost 5 bases and J 2 bases, leaving 9 bases between the germline ends. CDR3 bases: TGTGCCAGCTCAACCGACTATCAAGAGACCCAGTACTTC. Amino acids: CASSTDYQETQYF.

In this sample, this clone turned up a few times. The chain is built from TRBV5-8 and TRBJ1-2, with unresolved D. The germline V gene encodes CDR1 SGHTS and CDR2 YDEGEE. Trimming took 4 bases from V and 4 from J, leaving 17 bases between them. There are 15 residues in the CDR3. The CDR3 DNA is TGTGCCAGCAGCCCGTGGGTCGCGGCGACCTATGGCTACACCTTC. This sequence encodes CASSPWVAATYGYTF.

The V call is TRBV9, the J call TRBJ2-5; 14 positions agree with TRBD2. CDR3 length: 19 residues. V shed 3 bases and J 5 bases; nucleotides not matched to a gene: 15. Germline lookup yields CDR1 SGDLS and CDR2 YYNGEE. In DNA, the CDR3 is TGTGCCAGCAGCGGGGGACTAGCGGGAGCCCTAAGCCGTATTGAGACCCAGTACTTC. Amino acids: CASSGGLAGALSRIETQYF.

DNA of the CDR3: TGTGCCAGCTCACCGCCAGGGGGCGCAACCTACGAGCAGTACTTC. This translates into CASSPPGGATYEQYF. The chain combines TRBV18 with TRBJ2-7; 8 bases agree with TRBD1. Germline V gene sequence: CDR1 KGHSH, CDR2 LQKENI. This CDR3 spans 15 amino acids. V lost 3 bases, J lost 2 bases, and 6 bases stayed unmatched.

J is TRBJ2-1 and V is TRBV6-5; D is perhaps TRBD2 (5 bases). The V gene lost 7 bases and the J gene lost 7 bases, with 20 bases spanning the gap. CDR1 MNHEY and CDR2 SVGAGI come from the germline V gene. The CDR3 is 15 amino acids. CDR3 in amino acids: CASTHGRERLNEQFF. The CDR3 DNA is TGTGCCAGCACTCACGGTAGGGAGAGACTAAATGAGCAGTTCTTC.

V gene TRBV6-4 combines with J gene TRBJ1-1; the D is unclear. This CDR3 comprises 13 residues. CDR1 is MRHNA, CDR2 SNTAGT, per germline. With 3 bases removed from V and 6 bases from J, the gap between germline ends came to 11 bases. The CDR3 coding sequence is TGTGCCAGCAGTGATCGGGAGTTCTCTGAAGCTTTCTTT. It is translated as CASSDREFSEAFF.

V and J are TRBV11-2 and TRBJ2-1, with D possibly being TRBD1 (8 bases). V was pared by 2 bases and J by 4 bases, with 21 bases between. Per the germline V gene, CDR1 is SGHAT and CDR2 is FQNNGV. The CDR3 consists of 18 residues. This chain's CDR3 is CASSLSSGGGSVYNEQFF. Written as DNA, the CDR3 is TGTGCCAGCAGCTTATCGTCAGGGGGCGGGAGTGTATACAATGAGCAGTTCTTC.

J is TRBJ2-7 and V is TRBV5-1; 8 nucleotides agree with TRBD1. Germline CDR1 is SGHRS and CDR2 is YFSETQ. CDR3 length: 14 amino acids. V lost 3 bases, J lost 6 bases, and 8 bases stayed unmatched. The CDR3 DNA follows: TGCGCCAGCAGCTCCGGACAGGGAGAGGTCGAGCAGTACTTC. This codes for CASSSGQGEVEQYF.